This T cell receptor (beta chain) was sequenced during a study of graft-versus-host responses after intestinal transplantation. Turning to the study itself: Recipients had multivisceral, liver-intestinal, or isolated intestinal transplants. Study results and limitations: Early after transplant, HvG clones declined as circulating GvH clones peaked. The recipient marrow held GvH clones, and some of them showed up first in ileum or blood.

Here immunoSEQ multiplex PCR was the method, and the copy in TCRdb shows in-frame clones only, minus some. The repertoire includes over 9,500 clones, approximately 84% of them detected once, and over 8.5% sits in the top ten. This clone was observed a few times. Its antigen remains unidentified. CDR1 and CDR2 from the germline V gene are MGHRA and YSYEKL. The CDR3 contains 14 residues. V was pared by 0 bases and J by 6 bases, with 11 bases between. This sequence was found in a human patient who received an intestinal transplant, so some T cells may come from the graft donor. The sample was PBMCs, taken roughly 310 days after intestinal transplant. The chain links TRBV4-1 to TRBJ1-1; D is perhaps TRBD1 (5 bases). CDR3 sequence: CASSQEPQGPEAFF. In DNA form, the CDR3 reads TGCGCCAGCAGCCAAGAACCTCAGGGTCCTGAAGCTTTCTTT.